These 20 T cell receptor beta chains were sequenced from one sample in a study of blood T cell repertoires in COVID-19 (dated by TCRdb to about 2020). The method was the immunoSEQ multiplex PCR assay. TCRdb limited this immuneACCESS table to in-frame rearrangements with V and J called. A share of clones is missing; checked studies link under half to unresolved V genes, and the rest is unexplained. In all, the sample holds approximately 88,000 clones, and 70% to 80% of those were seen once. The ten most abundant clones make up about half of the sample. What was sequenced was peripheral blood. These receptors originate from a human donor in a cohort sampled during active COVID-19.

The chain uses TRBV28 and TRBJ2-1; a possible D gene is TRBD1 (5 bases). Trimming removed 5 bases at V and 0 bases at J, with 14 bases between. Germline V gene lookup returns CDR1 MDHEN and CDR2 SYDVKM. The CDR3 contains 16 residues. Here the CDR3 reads CASSHRLGASYNEQFF. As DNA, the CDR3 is TGTGCCAGCAGTCACCGGCTAGGGGCCTCCTACAATGAGCAGTTCTTC. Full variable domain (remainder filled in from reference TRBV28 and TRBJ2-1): DVKVTQSSRYLVKRTGEKVFLECVQDMDHENMFWYRQDPGLGLRLIYFSYDVKMKEKGDIPEGYSVSREKKERFSLILESASTNQTSMYLCASSHRLGASYNEQFFGPGTRLTVL.

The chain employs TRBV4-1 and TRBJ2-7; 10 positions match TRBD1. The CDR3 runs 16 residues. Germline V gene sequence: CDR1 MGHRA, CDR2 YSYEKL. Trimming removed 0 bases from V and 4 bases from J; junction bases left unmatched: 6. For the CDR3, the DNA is TGCGCCAGCAGCCAAGAGCAGAGACAGGGGGCATACGAGCAGTACTTC. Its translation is CASSQEQRQGAYEQYF.

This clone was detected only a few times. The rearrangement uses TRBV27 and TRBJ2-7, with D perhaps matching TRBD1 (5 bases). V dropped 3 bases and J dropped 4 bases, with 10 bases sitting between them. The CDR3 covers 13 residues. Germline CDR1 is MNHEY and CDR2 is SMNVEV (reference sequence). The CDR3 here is CASSLGREYEQYF. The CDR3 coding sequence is TGTGCCAGCAGTTTGGGGCGAGAGTACGAGCAGTACTTC.

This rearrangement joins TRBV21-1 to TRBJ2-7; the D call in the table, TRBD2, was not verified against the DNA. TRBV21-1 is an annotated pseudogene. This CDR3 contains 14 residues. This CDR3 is CASSPGGQPYEQYF. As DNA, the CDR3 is TGTGCCAGCAGCCCGGGGGGCCAACCCTACGAGCAGTACTTC.

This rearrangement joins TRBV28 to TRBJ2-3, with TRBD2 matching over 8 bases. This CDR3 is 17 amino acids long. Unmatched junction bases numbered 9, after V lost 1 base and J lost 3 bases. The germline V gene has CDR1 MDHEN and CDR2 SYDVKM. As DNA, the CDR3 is TGTGCCAGCAGTTTATTTAGTGCGGGAGGTGTGACAGATACGCAGTATTTT. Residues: CASSLFSAGGVTDTQYF.

CDR3 coding DNA: TGTGCCTGGAGACCCGCGGGGGGGACTGGAAACACCATATATTTT. This gives the protein CAWRPAGGTGNTIYF. The chain joins TRBV30 to TRBJ1-3, with TRBD1 as a possible D gene (5 bases). CDR3 size: 15 residues. Germline CDR1 and CDR2: GTSNPN and SVGIG (reference sequence). Trimming stripped 3 bases from V and 2 bases from J, with 14 bases between.

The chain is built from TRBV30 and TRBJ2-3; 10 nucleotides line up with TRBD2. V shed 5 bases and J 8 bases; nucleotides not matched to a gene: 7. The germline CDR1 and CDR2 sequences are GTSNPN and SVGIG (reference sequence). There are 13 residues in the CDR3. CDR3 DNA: TGTGCCTGGTCGACTAGCGGGTTTCGTACGCAGTATTTT. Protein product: CAWSTSGFRTQYF.

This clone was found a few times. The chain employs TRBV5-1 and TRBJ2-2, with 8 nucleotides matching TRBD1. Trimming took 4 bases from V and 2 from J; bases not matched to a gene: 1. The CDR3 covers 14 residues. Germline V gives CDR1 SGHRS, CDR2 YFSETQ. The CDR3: CASSPGGNTGELFF. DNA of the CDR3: TGCGCCAGCAGCCCAGGGGGCAACACCGGGGAGCTGTTTTTT.

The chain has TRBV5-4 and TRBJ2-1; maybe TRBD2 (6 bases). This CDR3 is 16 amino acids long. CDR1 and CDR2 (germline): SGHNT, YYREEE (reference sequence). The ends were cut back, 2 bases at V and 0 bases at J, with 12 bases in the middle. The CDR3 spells CASSLLGGSSYNEQFF. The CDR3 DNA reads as TGTGCCAGCAGCTTATTGGGGGGTAGCTCCTACAATGAGCAGTTCTTC.

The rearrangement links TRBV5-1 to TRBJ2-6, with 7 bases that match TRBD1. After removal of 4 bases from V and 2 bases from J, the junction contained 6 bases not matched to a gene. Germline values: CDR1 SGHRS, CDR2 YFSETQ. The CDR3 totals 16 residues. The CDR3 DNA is TGCGCCAGCAGCAGAACAACAGGGGCTGGGGCCAACGTCCTGACTTTC. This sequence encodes CASSRTTGAGANVLTF.

The DNA of the CDR3 is TGTGCCAGTAGTAGGAACAGGGCGAGCGACGAGCAGTACTTC. It codes for CASSRNRASDEQYF. V usage is TRBV19 and J usage is TRBJ2-7, with a possible D match to TRBD1 (6 bases). Trimming cost V 4 bases and J 5 bases, with 15 bases left between them. The germline gives CDR1 LNHDA, CDR2 SQIVND (reference sequence). The CDR3 extends over 14 amino acids.

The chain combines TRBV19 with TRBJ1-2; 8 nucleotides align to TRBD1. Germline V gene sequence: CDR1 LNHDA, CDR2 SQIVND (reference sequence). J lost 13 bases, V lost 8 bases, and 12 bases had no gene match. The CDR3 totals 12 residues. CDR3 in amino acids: CASHPTQGALTF. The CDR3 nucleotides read TGTGCCAGTCACCCCACCCAGGGGGCTCTCACCTTC.

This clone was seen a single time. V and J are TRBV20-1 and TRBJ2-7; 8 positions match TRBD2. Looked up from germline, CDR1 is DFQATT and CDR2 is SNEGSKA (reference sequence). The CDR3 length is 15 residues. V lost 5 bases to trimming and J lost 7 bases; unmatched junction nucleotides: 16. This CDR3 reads CSARAFGLAGGEQYF. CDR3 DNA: TGCAGTGCTCGTGCGTTTGGGCTAGCGGGTGGGGAGCAGTACTTC.

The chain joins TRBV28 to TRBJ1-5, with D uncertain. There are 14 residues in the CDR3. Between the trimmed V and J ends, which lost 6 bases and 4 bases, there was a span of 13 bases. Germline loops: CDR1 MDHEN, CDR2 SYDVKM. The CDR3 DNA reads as TGTGCCAGCAGCCCGATGCAGAGGAATCAGCCCCAGCATTTT. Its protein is CASSPMQRNQPQHF.

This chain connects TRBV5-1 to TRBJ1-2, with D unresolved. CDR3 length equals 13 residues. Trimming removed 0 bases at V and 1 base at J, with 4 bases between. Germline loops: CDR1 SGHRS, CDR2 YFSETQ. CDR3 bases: TGCGCCAGCAGCTTGGGTTATAACTATGGCTACACCTTC. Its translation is CASSLGYNYGYTF.

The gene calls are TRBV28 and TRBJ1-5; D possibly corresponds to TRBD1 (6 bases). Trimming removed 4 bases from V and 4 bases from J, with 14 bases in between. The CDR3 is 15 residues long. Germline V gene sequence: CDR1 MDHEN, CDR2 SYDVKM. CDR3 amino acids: CASSWDTGGNQPQHF. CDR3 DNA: TGTGCCAGCAGTTGGGACACGGGTGGAAATCAGCCCCAGCATTTT.

DNA for the CDR3: TGTGCCAGCAGTTTAGACAACTCCTACGAGCAGTACTTC. Protein: CASSLDNSYEQYF. The rearrangement uses TRBV12-3 or TRBV12-4 and TRBJ2-7, with D unresolved. This CDR3 is 13 amino acids long. The V and J ends lost 1 base and 0 bases respectively, with 4 bases between them.

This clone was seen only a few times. The CDR3 sequence is CSVEAREGAYNEQFF. The CDR3 DNA is TGCAGCGTTGAGGCGCGGGAGGGCGCCTACAATGAGCAGTTCTTC. V gene TRBV29-1 combines with J gene TRBJ2-1, with 9 bases fitting TRBD2. Germline trimming cut 3 bases from V and 2 bases from J; bases unmatched to any gene: 5. The CDR3 contains 15 residues. Germline V gene sequence: CDR1 SQVTM, CDR2 ANQGSEA.

Written as DNA, the CDR3 is TGTGCCAGCAGATCCCGCCCTCAGACCGGGACAGGGTCTGATGGCTACACCTTC. Translated: CASRSRPQTGTGSDGYTF. The rearrangement links TRBV28 to TRBJ1-2; 9 bases fit TRBD1. V was pared by 6 bases and J by 6 bases, with 20 bases of the junction left unmatched. The CDR3 totals 18 residues. From germline, CDR1 is MDHEN and CDR2 SYDVKM.

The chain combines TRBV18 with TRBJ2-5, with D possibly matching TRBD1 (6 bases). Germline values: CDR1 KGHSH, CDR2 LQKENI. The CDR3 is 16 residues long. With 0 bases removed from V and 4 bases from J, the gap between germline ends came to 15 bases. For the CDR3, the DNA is TGTGCCAGCTCACCACCGAGCAGGGGAAACGGAGAGACCCAGTACTTC. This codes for CASSPPSRGNGETQYF.